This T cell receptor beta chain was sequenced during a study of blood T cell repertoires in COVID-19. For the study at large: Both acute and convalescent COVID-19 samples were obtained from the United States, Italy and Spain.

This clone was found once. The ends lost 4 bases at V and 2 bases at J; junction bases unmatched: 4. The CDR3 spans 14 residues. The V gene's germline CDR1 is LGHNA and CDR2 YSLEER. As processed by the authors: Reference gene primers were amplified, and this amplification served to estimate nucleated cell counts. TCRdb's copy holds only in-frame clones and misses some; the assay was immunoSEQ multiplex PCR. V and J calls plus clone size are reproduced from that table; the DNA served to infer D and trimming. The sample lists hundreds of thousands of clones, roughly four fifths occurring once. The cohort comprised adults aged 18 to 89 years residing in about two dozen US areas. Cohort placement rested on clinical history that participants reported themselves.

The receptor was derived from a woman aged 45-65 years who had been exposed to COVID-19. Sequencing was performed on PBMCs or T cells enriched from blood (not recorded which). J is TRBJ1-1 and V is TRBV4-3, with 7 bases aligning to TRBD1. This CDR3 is CASSPGTANTEAFF. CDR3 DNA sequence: TGCGCCAGCAGCCCCGGGACAGCAAACACTGAAGCTTTCTTT.